Below are 28 T cell receptor beta chains sequenced from a single sample in a study of cytomegalovirus exposure and HLA in healthy donors (dated by TCRdb to 2017 to 2019). Library generation was performed with the immunoSEQ multiplex PCR assay. Drawn from immuneACCESS, this table holds only the in-frame rearrangements with V and J called that TCRdb kept. Clones are partly lost; checked studies trace under half to an unresolved V gene and leave the rest unexplained. The sample profile shows almost 200,000 clones; around 80% of them were found once. Jointly, the top ten make up over 0.95% of the sample. The sample comprised PBMCs. Every receptor here comes from a woman aged 30 to 39 in good health and CMV-seronegative.

The chain is built from TRBV6-5 and TRBJ2-1; 8 bases match TRBD1. Trimming removed 6 bases from V and 0 bases from J; junction bases left unmatched: 4. The CDR3 length is 15 residues. In germline, CDR1 is MNHEY, CDR2 SVGAGI. CDR3 nucleotide sequence: TGTGCCAGCAGAAGGGACAGGTCCTCCTACAATGAGCAGTTCTTC. This codes for CASRRDRSSYNEQFF.

The rearrangement links TRBV2 to TRBJ1-6; 10 bases are a match to TRBD1. V was pared by 5 bases and J by 10 bases, with 5 bases of the junction left unmatched. The CDR3 length is 14 residues. Germline V gene lookup returns CDR1 SNHLY and CDR2 FYNNEI. CDR3 region: CASSRDRGGSPLHF. The CDR3 nucleotides are TGTGCCAGCAGTCGGGACAGGGGAGGATCACCCCTCCACTTT.

The chain is built from TRBV7-2 and TRBJ2-5; a possible D gene is TRBD2 (6 bases). Germline lookup yields CDR1 SGHTA and CDR2 FQGNSA. The ends were cut back, 1 base at V and 8 bases at J, with 8 bases in the middle. This CDR3 region has 12 residues. CDR3 sequence: CASSLVGLTQYF. The CDR3 DNA sequence: TGTGCCAGCAGCTTAGTTGGACTAACCCAGTACTTC.

The chain couples TRBV28 to TRBJ2-7; D possibly corresponds to TRBD2 (5 bases). The CDR3 contains 13 residues. Germline CDR1 reads MDHEN; CDR2 reads SYDVKM. The V end was cut by 7 bases, the J end by 4 bases, with 14 bases between. The CDR3 here is CASTFAGMYEQYF. The CDR3 DNA follows: TGTGCCAGCACCTTTGCCGGGATGTACGAGCAGTACTTC.

In this sample, this clone turned up a few times. The chain joins TRBV5-4 to TRBJ2-2, with TRBD2 identical over 13 bases. The V gene end was trimmed by 0 bases and the J gene end by 8 bases; junction bases not matched to a gene: 4. The CDR3 runs 16 residues. Per the germline V gene, CDR1 is SGHNT and CDR2 is YYREEE (reference sequence). In DNA, the CDR3 is TGTGCCAGCAGCTTGGGGACTAGCGGGAGACTAGGGGAGCTGTTTTTT. Translating gives CASSLGTSGRLGELFF.

This clone was observed a single time. V is TRBV9 and J is TRBJ2-7; D remains unclear. V lost 0 bases and J lost 5, with 18 bases in between. The CDR3 extends over 16 amino acids. Looked up from germline, CDR1 is SGDLS and CDR2 is YYNGEE. CDR3 sequence: CASSVGLSISGHEQYF. In DNA form, the CDR3 reads TGTGCCAGCAGCGTAGGTCTGAGTATCTCAGGTCACGAGCAGTACTTC.

The gene calls are TRBV4-1 and TRBJ2-1; D might be TRBD1 (6 bases). V lost 2 bases and J 6 bases, leaving 14 bases between the germline ends. Per germline, CDR1 MGHRA and CDR2 YSYEKL. The CDR3 loop spans 15 amino acids. CDR3 region: CASSQTGTKANEQFF. CDR3 sequence (DNA): TGCGCCAGCAGCCAAACCGGGACAAAGGCCAATGAGCAGTTCTTC.

V and J are TRBV6-5 and TRBJ1-5; D unresolved. Germline V CDR1 and CDR2: MNHEY, SVGAGI. The CDR3 spans 13 residues. The germline V and J ends were trimmed by 7 bases and 4 bases, with 11 bases remaining between them. CDR3 bases: TGTGCCAGCACCTGGGAGGGAAATCAGCCCCAGCATTTT. Its protein product is CASTWEGNQPQHF.

The chain has TRBV27 and TRBJ2-7, with D possibly TRBD2 on 5 matching bases. The CDR3 covers 15 residues. V was cut by 0 bases and J by 3 bases, with 12 bases left in between. The germline V gene has CDR1 MNHEY and CDR2 SMNVEV (reference sequence). As DNA, the CDR3 is TGTGCCAGCAGTTTATCTTGGGAGCCACTCTACGAGCAGTACTTC. It encodes CASSLSWEPLYEQYF.

This chain joins TRBV23-1 and TRBJ1-2; a possible D gene is TRBD1 (5 bases). TRBV23-1 is sorted into the ORF group, with uncertain function. Trimming removed 0 bases from V and 6 bases from J, with 11 bases in between. CDR3 length equals 14 residues. The chain's CDR3 is CASSQSAQGHGYTF. The DNA for the CDR3 is TGCGCCAGCAGTCAATCAGCCCAGGGCCATGGCTACACCTTC.

The chain combines TRBV5-4 with TRBJ1-2; the match to TRBD1 covers 7 bases. J was trimmed by 8 bases and V by 4 bases; bases with no gene match: 11. The CDR3 contains 14 residues. Germline assignment: CDR1 SGHNT and CDR2 YYREEE (reference sequence). The CDR3 region is CASSLGLTGRGYTF. The CDR3, as DNA: TGTGCCAGCAGCCTTGGGCTGACAGGGCGAGGCTACACCTTC.

The genes are TRBV27 and TRBJ1-2, with D maybe TRBD1 (5 bases). Germline values: CDR1 MNHEY, CDR2 SMNVEV (reference sequence). This CDR3 contains 13 residues. V was shortened by 6 bases and J by 3 bases, with 11 bases between the two germline ends. CDR3 sequence: CASRGGIHYGYTF. For the CDR3, the DNA is TGTGCCAGCAGGGGGGGGATCCACTATGGCTACACCTTC.

This clone was seen ten or more times. The V gene is TRBV5-1, the J gene TRBJ2-7; 10 bases are a match to TRBD2. V trimming: 1 base; J trimming: 1 base; junction bases outside the gene matches: 11. CDR1 is SGHRS, CDR2 YFSETQ, per germline. The CDR3 runs to 18 residues. The CDR3: CASSLFASGSGGSYEQYF. In nucleotides, the CDR3 is TGCGCCAGCAGCTTGTTCGCTAGCGGGAGTGGGGGTTCCTACGAGCAGTACTTC.

V is TRBV25-1 and J is TRBJ1-5, with a possible D match to TRBD1 (6 bases). The CDR3 totals 14 residues. Deletions cut 2 bases from V and 7 bases from J, with 12 bases between. Germline V gives CDR1 MGHDK, CDR2 SYGVNS. The DNA of the CDR3 is TGTGCCAGCAGTGAACACAGGGTCCGGCAGCCCCAGCATTTT. Translated, it gives CASSEHRVRQPQHF.

The rearrangement joins TRBV5-1 to TRBJ2-5, with D perhaps matching TRBD1 (5 bases). CDR3 length equals 14 residues. Germline assignment: CDR1 SGHRS and CDR2 YFSETQ. Deletions cut 2 bases from V and 1 base from J, with 9 bases between. The CDR3 sequence: CASSFFRVQETQYF. CDR3 nucleotides: TGCGCCAGCAGCTTTTTCAGGGTCCAAGAGACCCAGTACTTC.

The J gene is TRBJ2-4, the V gene TRBV9, with TRBD1 matching over 7 bases. Germline-derived CDR1 and CDR2 are SGDLS and YYNGEE. The CDR3 is 17 amino acids. Trimming removed 0 bases from V and 6 bases from J; junction bases left unmatched: 12. CDR3: CASSVASGTAIGNIQYF. Here the CDR3 DNA reads TGTGCCAGCAGCGTAGCATCCGGGACAGCTATCGGAAACATTCAGTACTTC. The full variable domain, in which reference TRBV9 and TRBJ2-4 provide the parts outside the CDR3, is DSGVTQTPKHLITATGQRVTLRCSPRSGDLSVYWYQQSLDQGLQFLIQYYNGEERAKGNILERFSAQQFPDLHSELNLSSLELGDSALYFCASSVASGTAIGNIQYFGAGTRLSVL.

V gene TRBV12-5 combines with J gene TRBJ1-1; D not resolved. CDR1 is LGHNT and CDR2 is FRNRAP in the germline V gene. V was shortened by 7 bases and J by 4 bases, with 13 bases between the two germline ends. This CDR3 spans 13 amino acids. The CDR3 reads CASALLGSTEAFF. The CDR3 DNA reads TGTGCTAGTGCCCTACTCGGTAGCACTGAAGCTTTCTTT.

This clone was found many times. V usage is TRBV5-1 and J usage is TRBJ2-2; possible D gene TRBD2, 6 bases. The CDR3 spans 16 residues. Germline V CDR1 and CDR2: SGHRS, YFSETQ. The V and J ends lost 4 bases and 1 base respectively, with 14 bases between them. The CDR3 DNA follows: TGCGCCAGCAGCCCCGCGGGGCAGTTGAACACCGGGGAGCTGTTTTTT. This codes for CASSPAGQLNTGELFF.

V gene TRBV9 combines with J gene TRBJ2-5; TRBD1 matches at 8 bases. Trimming cost V 2 bases and J 2 bases; bases outside gene matches: 2. The CDR3 is made up of 14 amino acids. CDR1 and CDR2 from the germline V gene are SGDLS and YYNGEE. The CDR3 DNA is TGTGCCAGCAGCGTCGGACAGGGACAAGAGACCCAGTACTTC. Translating it yields CASSVGQGQETQYF.

This clone was picked up a small number of times. The chain has TRBV28 and TRBJ2-2, with TRBD2 matching 9 bases. The J segment lost 7 bases and the V segment lost 3 bases, leaving 9 bases of the junction unmatched. Germline values: CDR1 MDHEN, CDR2 SYDVKM. The CDR3 is 16 residues long. CDR3 sequence (DNA): TGTGCCAGCAGTTTGCTGGCGGGGGGGCATAACGGGGAGCTGTTTTTT. It specifies CASSLLAGGHNGELFF.

The genes are TRBV5-1 and TRBJ2-7, with D unclear. Trimming left V 5 bases short and J 8 bases short, with 17 bases between. Per germline, CDR1 SGHRS and CDR2 YFSETQ. There are 13 residues in the CDR3. CDR3: CASSPDNPVQQYF. In DNA, the CDR3 is TGCGCCAGCAGTCCCGACAACCCCGTCCAGCAGTACTTC.

V gene TRBV6-1 combines with J gene TRBJ1-2, with D maybe TRBD1 (5 bases). This CDR3 is built from 13 residues. Germline V lookup: CDR1 MNHNS, CDR2 SASEGT. The ends were cut back, 3 bases at V and 2 bases at J, with 7 bases in the middle. The CDR3 sequence: CASSDRQNYGYTF. CDR3 coding DNA: TGTGCCAGCAGTGATAGACAGAACTATGGCTACACCTTC.

The sample holds one count of this clone. This chain joins TRBV27 and TRBJ1-5, with TRBD1 as a possible D gene (6 bases). Trimming removed 3 bases from V and 4 bases from J, with 13 bases in between. The CDR3 totals 15 residues. Per germline, CDR1 MNHEY and CDR2 SMNVEV (reference sequence). The CDR3 bases are TGTGCCAGCAGTTTTTTCAGGGGCGCTAATCAGCCCCAGCATTTT. Encoded protein: CASSFFRGANQPQHF.

This rearrangement joins TRBV7-9 to TRBJ2-1; D perhaps matches TRBD2 (6 bases). V lost 5 bases and J lost 9, with 11 bases in between. The CDR3 length is 12 residues. Germline lookup yields CDR1 SEHNR and CDR2 FQNEAQ (reference sequence). CDR3 nucleotides: TGTGCCAGCAGCCTTAGCGGTGCTGAGCAGTTCTTC. It is translated as CASSLSGAEQFF.

The chain combines TRBV5-6 with TRBJ2-5; TRBD2 matches at 12 bases. Trimming cost V 2 bases and J 5 bases; bases outside gene matches: 4. CDR3 length equals 15 residues. Germline V gene data show CDR1 as SGHDT and CDR2 as YYEEEE. CDR3 region: CASSFYGTSGETQYF. The CDR3, as DNA: TGTGCCAGCAGCTTTTACGGGACTAGCGGGGAGACCCAGTACTTC.

The rearrangement links TRBV9 to TRBJ1-2; no clear D. CDR3 size: 15 residues. Germline V CDR1 and CDR2: SGDLS, YYNGEE. Trimming cost V 0 bases and J 4 bases, with 13 bases left between them. This CDR3 reads CASSVVNSRSYGYTF. The CDR3 region has the DNA TGTGCCAGCAGCGTAGTTAATAGTAGGAGCTATGGCTACACCTTC. The full variable domain, completed using reference TRBV9 and TRBJ1-2, is DSGVTQTPKHLITATGQRVTLRCSPRSGDLSVYWYQQSLDQGLQFLIQYYNGEERAKGNILERFSAQQFPDLHSELNLSSLELGDSALYFCASSVVNSRSYGYTFGSGTRLTVV.

The chain joins TRBV5-4 to TRBJ1-2; 7 positions match TRBD1. This CDR3 has 14 residues. V shed 0 bases and J 4 bases; nucleotides not matched to a gene: 3. Germline CDR1 reads SGHNT; CDR2 reads YYREEE (reference sequence). The CDR3 sequence is CASSLGDRAYGYTF. CDR3 coding DNA: TGTGCCAGCAGCTTGGGGGACAGAGCCTATGGCTACACCTTC.

In this sample, this clone turned up once. V is TRBV11-2 and J is TRBJ2-1; 9 positions agree with TRBD2. The CDR3 runs 18 residues. The ends lost 1 base at V and 2 bases at J; junction bases unmatched: 9. In germline, CDR1 is SGHAT, CDR2 FQNNGV. CDR3 bases: TGTGCCAGCAGCTTAGTGGGTTTAGCGGGAGTGGCCTACAATGAGCAGTTCTTC. It encodes CASSLVGLAGVAYNEQFF.